This TCR beta chain was documented in a study of post-analysis software for immune sequencing data. For the study at large: Included among the disease courses, which were recorded for the cohort, were relapsing-remitting, secondary progressive and progressive-relapsing multiple sclerosis.

For this clonotype: What it binds is not known.

The CDR3 is made up of 16 amino acids. With 6 bases removed from V and 1 base from J, the gap between germline ends came to 16 bases. In germline, CDR1 is SNHLY, CDR2 FYNNEI. Study findings and constraints: Compared with controls, patients had more of five or six TRBV segments, including TRBV5-6, TRBV5-1 and TRBV20-1. Multiple sclerosis was associated with a significant reduction in normalized Chao1 diversity relative to controls.

Sequencing libraries made from TCR beta cDNA carried unique molecular identifiers. MiXCR, run by TCRdb on the PCR reads, gives a single entry per CDR3 protein. This sample yields 400,000 to 500,000 distinct CDR3 sequences, of which about 39% are seen a single time; less than 10% belongs to the top ten. This chain links TRBV2 with TRBJ1-5; possibly TRBD1 for D (6 bases). Sequenced sample: blood. This sequence originates from a girl aged 2-10 years with multiple sclerosis. The CDR3 region is CASSAVSGGSNQPQHF. The CDR3 DNA follows: TGTGCCAGCAGCGCAGTCTCGGGGGGCAGCAATCAGCCCCAGCATTTT. Complete variable domain (other parts from reference TRBV2 and TRBJ1-5): EPEVTQTPSHQVTQMGQEVILRCVPISNHLYFYWYRQILGQKVEFLVSFYNNEISEKSEIFDDQFSVERPDGSNFTLKIRSTKLEDSAMYFCASSAVSGGSNQPQHFGDGTRLSIL.